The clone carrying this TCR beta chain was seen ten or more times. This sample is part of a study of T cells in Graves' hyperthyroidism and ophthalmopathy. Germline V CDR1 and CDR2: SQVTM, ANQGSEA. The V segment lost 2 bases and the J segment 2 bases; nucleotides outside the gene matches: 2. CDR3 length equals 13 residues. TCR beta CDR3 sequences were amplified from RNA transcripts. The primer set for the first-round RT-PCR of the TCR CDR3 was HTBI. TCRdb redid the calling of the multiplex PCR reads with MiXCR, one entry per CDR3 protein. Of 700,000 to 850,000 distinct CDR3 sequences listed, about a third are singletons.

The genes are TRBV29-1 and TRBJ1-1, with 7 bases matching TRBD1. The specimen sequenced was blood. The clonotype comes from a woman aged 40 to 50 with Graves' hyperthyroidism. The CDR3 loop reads CSVERQGNTEAFF. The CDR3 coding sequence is TGCAGCGTTGAAAGACAGGGCAACACTGAAGCTTTCTTT.